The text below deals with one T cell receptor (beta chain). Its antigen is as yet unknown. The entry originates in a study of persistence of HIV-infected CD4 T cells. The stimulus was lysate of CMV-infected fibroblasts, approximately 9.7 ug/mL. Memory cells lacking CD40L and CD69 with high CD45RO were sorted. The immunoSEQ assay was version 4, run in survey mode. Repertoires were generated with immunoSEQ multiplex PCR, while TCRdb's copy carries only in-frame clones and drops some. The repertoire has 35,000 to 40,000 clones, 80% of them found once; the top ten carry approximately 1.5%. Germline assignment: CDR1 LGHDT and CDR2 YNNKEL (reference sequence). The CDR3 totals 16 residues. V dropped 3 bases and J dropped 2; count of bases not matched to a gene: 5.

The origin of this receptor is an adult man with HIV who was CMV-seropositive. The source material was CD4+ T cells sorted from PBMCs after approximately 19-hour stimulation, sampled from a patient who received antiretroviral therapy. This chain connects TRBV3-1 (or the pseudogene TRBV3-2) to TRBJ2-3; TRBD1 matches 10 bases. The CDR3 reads CASSQWTGGATDTQYF. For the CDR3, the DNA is TGTGCCAGCAGCCAGTGGACAGGGGGAGCCACAGATACGCAGTATTTT.